This entry features one TCR beta chain sequence. The data stem from a study of blood T cell repertoires in COVID-19. At the level of the study: The United States, Italy and Spain were the sources of the acute and convalescent COVID-19 samples. Sources were T cells, B-cell-depleted T cells, or PBMCs; the material itself was cDNA or gDNA.

Per the study methods: Reference gene primer amplification gave nucleated cell count estimates. Clones were read by immunoSEQ multiplex PCR, and TCRdb kept only the in-frame ones, dropping some. The V and J calls and clone size were taken over from that table, and D and trimming were inferred from the DNA. The table includes 100,000 to 120,000 clones, over 65% detected once. Sequenced: peripheral blood. The sequence came from a woman of 80 years or more with acute or convalescent COVID-19.

CDR3 bases: TGTGCCAGCAGCCCCTTACAGGGACGCTACGAGCAGTACTTC. Its protein product is CASSPLQGRYEQYF. The chain has TRBV11-2 and TRBJ2-7; TRBD1 might be the D (6 bases). Germline-derived CDR1 and CDR2 are SGHAT and FQNNGV. The CDR3 runs 14 residues. The ends were cut back, 5 bases at V and 3 bases at J, with 14 bases in the middle.